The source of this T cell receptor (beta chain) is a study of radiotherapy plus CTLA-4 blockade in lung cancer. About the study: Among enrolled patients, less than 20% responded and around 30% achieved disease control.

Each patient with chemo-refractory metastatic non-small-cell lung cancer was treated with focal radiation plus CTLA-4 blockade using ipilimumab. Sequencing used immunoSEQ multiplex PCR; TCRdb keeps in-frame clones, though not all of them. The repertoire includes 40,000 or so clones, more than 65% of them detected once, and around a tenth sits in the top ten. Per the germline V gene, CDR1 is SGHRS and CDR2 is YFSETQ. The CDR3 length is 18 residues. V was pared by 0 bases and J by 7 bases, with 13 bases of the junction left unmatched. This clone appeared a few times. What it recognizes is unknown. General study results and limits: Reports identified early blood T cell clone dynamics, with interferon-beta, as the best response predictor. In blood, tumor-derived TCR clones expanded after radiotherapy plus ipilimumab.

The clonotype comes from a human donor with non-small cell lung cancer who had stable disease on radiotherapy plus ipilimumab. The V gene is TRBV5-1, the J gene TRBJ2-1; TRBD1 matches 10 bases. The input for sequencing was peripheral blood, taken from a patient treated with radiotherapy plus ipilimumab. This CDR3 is CASSLGPFRDRGLNEQFF. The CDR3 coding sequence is TGCGCCAGCAGCTTGGGGCCCTTCCGGGACAGGGGTCTGAATGAGCAGTTCTTC.